Each of the 24 T cell receptor beta chains below was sequenced from the same sample in a study of blood T cells in healthy people across ages. Primers used in a second PCR of roughly 6 to 11 cycles were a sample-barcoded 5' primer and a J-beta primer mix. MiXCR, run by TCRdb on the 5' RACE reads, gives a single entry per CDR3 protein. This table has roughly 500,000 distinct CDR3 sequences, around 24% appearing once. These data were also reused for a study on T cells of mothers and their children.

The sample taken for sequencing was blood. These receptors came from a boy aged 10-17 years in good health.

This clonotype appeared a few times. The chain is built from TRBV5-1 and TRBJ2-6, with D maybe TRBD1 (6 bases). Germline-derived CDR1 and CDR2 are SGHRS and YFSETQ. The CDR3 consists of 17 residues. V was shortened by 1 base and J by 0 bases, with 11 bases between the two germline ends. CDR3 region: CASSLWGQLSGANVLTF. CDR3 bases: TGCGCCAGCAGCTTGTGGGGACAACTCTCTGGGGCCAACGTCCTGACTTTC.

This rearrangement joins TRBV6-2 or TRBV6-3 to TRBJ2-1, with 8 positions matching TRBD2. The CDR3 covers 17 residues. Germline CDR1 reads MNHEY; CDR2 reads SVGEGT. The ends lost 0 bases at V and 4 bases at J; junction bases unmatched: 8. DNA for the CDR3: TGTGCCAGCAGTTACTCGGGGGCTAGCGGGCGATACAATGAGCAGTTCTTC. Translation: CASSYSGASGRYNEQFF.

J is TRBJ1-2 and V is TRBV3-1; 7 nucleotides match TRBD1. From germline, CDR1 is LGHDT and CDR2 YNNKEL (reference sequence). The V and J ends lost 1 base and 10 bases, in that order; junction bases with no gene match: 6. The CDR3 is 13 amino acids. CDR3 sequence reads: CASSQGRQGDYTF. The CDR3 DNA follows: TGTGCCAGCAGCCAAGGGCGACAGGGCGACTACACCTTC.

This clonotype was picked up a small number of times. V is TRBV12-3 or TRBV12-4 and J is TRBJ1-5, with D perhaps TRBD1 (5 bases). This CDR3 region has 13 residues. Trimming shortened V by 5 bases and J by 6 bases, and 11 bases separated the two germline ends. Written as DNA, the CDR3 is TGTGCCAGCAGTGCTCAGGGAAGTCAGCCCCAGCATTTT. This codes for CASSAQGSQPQHF.

This clonotype was detected a few times. The chain joins TRBV5-6 to TRBJ2-4, with 7 bases identical to TRBD1. The germline V gene encodes CDR1 SGHDT and CDR2 YYEEEE. This CDR3 has 13 residues. Losses at the gene ends were 4 bases for V and 4 bases for J; bases not matched to a gene: 2. The CDR3 reads CASSRDSKNIQYF. CDR3 coding DNA: TGTGCCAGCAGCCGGGACAGTAAAAACATTCAGTACTTC.

The sample holds a few counts of this clonotype. This CDR3 reads CASSLDYYGNEQFF. The CDR3 nucleotides are TGTGCCAGCAGCTTGGACTATTATGGCAATGAGCAGTTCTTC. The chain is built from TRBV5-6 and TRBJ2-1; D gene unclear. CDR3 size: 14 residues. The V gene's germline CDR1 is SGHDT and CDR2 YYEEEE. The V and J ends lost 0 bases and 6 bases respectively, with 10 bases between them.

CDR3 sequence (DNA): TGCAGTGCCTTGGCAGGGTGGTACTATGGCTACACCTTC. Translation gives CSALAGWYYGYTF. This chain links TRBV20-1 with TRBJ1-2; tentative D call: TRBD1 (5 bases). V shed 6 bases and J shed 3 bases, with 14 bases lying between them. Germline CDR1 and CDR2: DFQATT and SNEGSKA (reference sequence). The CDR3 sequence is 13 residues long.

The genes are TRBV25-1 and TRBJ2-1, with 8 bases aligning to TRBD2. V was clipped by 6 bases and J by 4 bases; unmatched bases: 5. The CDR3 contains 14 residues. CDR1 MGHDK and CDR2 SYGVNS come from the germline V gene. CDR3 sequence: CASSTGLGYNEQFF. In DNA form, the CDR3 reads TGTGCCAGCAGCACGGGACTAGGTTACAATGAGCAGTTCTTC.

The chain is built from TRBV24-1 and TRBJ2-4; D is possibly TRBD1 (6 bases). The CDR3 consists of 17 residues. CDR1 and CDR2 (germline): KGHDR, SFDVKD. V lost 3 bases and J 0 bases, leaving 14 bases between the germline ends. DNA for the CDR3: TGTGCCACCAGTGATGCCGATGTAGGGGGAGCCAAAAACATTCAGTACTTC. Its protein is CATSDADVGGAKNIQYF.

The V call is TRBV2, the J call TRBJ2-7; the D gene is possibly TRBD1 (5 bases). CDR1 is SNHLY and CDR2 is FYNNEI in the germline V gene. Trimming pared 8 bases from V and 0 bases from J, leaving 14 bases between. CDR3 length equals 14 residues. The CDR3 sequence is CASRRQWSSYEQYF. Here the CDR3 DNA reads TGTGCCAGCCGACGACAGTGGAGCTCCTACGAGCAGTACTTC. Based on the CDR3 plus reference TRBV2 and TRBJ2-7, the full variable domain is EPEVTQTPSHQVTQMGQEVILRCVPISNHLYFYWYRQILGQKVEFLVSFYNNEISEKSEIFDDQFSVERPDGSNFTLKIRSTKLEDSAMYFCASRRQWSSYEQYFGPGTRLTVT.

A note on this clonotype: Being one base from a much bigger clone, this may be a read error. The chain recombines TRBV7-9 with TRBJ2-7; possible D gene TRBD1, 5 bases. Looked up from germline, CDR1 is SEHNR and CDR2 is FQNEAQ (reference sequence). This CDR3 has 14 residues. Trimming removed 1 base from V and 1 base from J, with 8 bases in between. DNA of the CDR3: TGTGCCAGCAGCTTAGTGGGGCCTTCCTACGAGCAGTACTTC. As protein: CASSLVGPSYEQYF.

The rearrangement links TRBV18 to TRBJ2-7; D call uncertain. V was shortened by 6 bases and J by 5 bases, with 14 bases between the two germline ends. CDR3 length: 13 amino acids. Germline V lookup: CDR1 KGHSH, CDR2 LQKENI. The CDR3 bases are TGTGCCAGCTCCGAGATGGGTCCCAACGAGCAGTACTTC. It yields the protein CASSEMGPNEQYF.

The genes are TRBV29-1 and TRBJ1-2; D is unclear. CDR1 SQVTM and CDR2 ANQGSEA come from the germline V gene. The CDR3 contains 11 residues. V was trimmed by 7 bases and J by 6 bases, leaving 12 bases between them. The CDR3, as DNA: TGCAGCGGCCGGAGCTATCATGGCTACACCTTC. Translating it yields CSGRSYHGYTF.

This clonotype appeared a few times. In DNA form, the CDR3 reads TGTGCCACCAGTCGGACTAGCGGGAGGTTCGATGAGCAGTTCTTC. It translates to CATSRTSGRFDEQFF. The chain employs TRBV15 and TRBJ2-1; 14 positions match TRBD2. This CDR3 contains 15 residues. V dropped 6 bases and J dropped 8; count of bases not matched to a gene: 6. Germline CDR1 reads LNHNV; CDR2 reads YYDKDF (reference sequence). Complete variable domain (other parts from reference TRBV15 and TRBJ2-1): DAMVIQNPRYQVTQFGKPVTLSCSQTLNHNVMYWYQQKSSQAPKLLFHYYDKDFNNEADTPDNFQSRRPNTSFCFLDIRSPGLGDTAMYLCATSRTSGRFDEQFFGPGTRLTVL.

The chain couples TRBV5-1 to TRBJ2-5; D might be TRBD1 or TRBD2, each matching 5 bases. The CDR3 has 15 residues. Between the trimmed V and J ends, which lost 7 bases and 2 bases, there was a span of 18 bases. Looked up from germline, CDR1 is SGHRS and CDR2 is YFSETQ. The CDR3 DNA reads TGCGCCAGCGCTCGGGGCGTGGGACCTCAAGAGACCCAGTACTTC. It codes for CASARGVGPQETQYF.

The chain has TRBV7-2 and TRBJ2-5, with D possibly being TRBD1 or TRBD2 (5 bases each). V was trimmed by 3 bases and J by 2 bases, leaving 13 bases between them. CDR3 length equals 15 residues. Germline V gene lookup returns CDR1 SGHTA and CDR2 FQGNSA. This chain's CDR3 is CASSLGVRTQETQYF. As DNA, the CDR3 is TGTGCCAGCAGCTTGGGGGTGCGGACGCAAGAGACCCAGTACTTC.

This clonotype was seen just once. The chain joins TRBV20-1 to TRBJ2-4; D possibly corresponds to TRBD1 (5 bases). Per the germline V gene, CDR1 is DFQATT and CDR2 is SNEGSKA (reference sequence). CDR3 length equals 14 residues. V was trimmed by 3 bases and J by 0 bases, leaving 9 bases between them. CDR3 loop: CSASPRVAKNIQYF. The CDR3 nucleotides are TGCAGTGCTAGCCCCAGGGTAGCCAAAAACATTCAGTACTTC.

The CDR3 DNA reads as TGTGCCAGCAGCCCTACTTTAGCGGGCTCGAGCTCCTACGAGCAGTACTTC. Residues: CASSPTLAGSSSYEQYF. The chain has TRBV4-2 and TRBJ2-7; 7 nucleotides match TRBD2. Per the germline V gene, CDR1 is LGHNA and CDR2 is YNFKEQ. Trimming cost V 4 bases and J 0 bases; bases outside gene matches: 12. This CDR3 contains 17 residues.

This chain uses TRBV20-1 with TRBJ2-1; possibly TRBD1 or TRBD2 for D (6 bases each). The DNA end is a closer match to TRBJ2-5, so the J assignment may be wrong. CDR1 is DFQATT, CDR2 SNEGSKA, per germline (reference sequence). CDR3 length: 13 amino acids. For the CDR3, the DNA is TGCAGTGCTTCAGGGGACTCTAAGGAGACCCAGTACTTC. Translation gives CSASGDSKETQYF.

V is TRBV7-9 and J is TRBJ1-1; D may be TRBD1 (5 bases). The V and J ends lost 1 base and 5 bases respectively, with 17 bases between them. The CDR3 spans 16 residues. Per the germline V gene, CDR1 is SEHNR and CDR2 is FQNEAQ (reference sequence). The CDR3 is CASSLGGLGVWTEAFF. CDR3 DNA: TGTGCCAGCAGCTTAGGAGGTCTGGGGGTTTGGACTGAAGCTTTCTTT.

This chain connects TRBV10-3 to TRBJ2-1, with D possibly being TRBD1 (6 bases). The CDR3 runs to 13 residues. V lost 6 bases and J lost 4, with 10 bases in between. The germline V gene encodes CDR1 ENHRY and CDR2 SYGVKD. CDR3 DNA sequence: TGTGCCATCAGCACAGGGCCATACAATGAGCAGTTCTTC. Protein product: CAISTGPYNEQFF.

In this sample, this clonotype turned up a few times. The gene calls are TRBV4-3 and TRBJ1-4; perhaps TRBD1 as D (6 bases). With 1 base removed from V and 0 bases from J, the gap between germline ends came to 15 bases. The CDR3 extends over 18 amino acids. Germline V gene data show CDR1 as LGHNA and CDR2 as YSLEER. CDR3 bases: TGCGCCAGCAGCCAAGTGATCGGGGGCCCCCCAACTAATGAAAAACTGTTTTTT. Translated, it gives CASSQVIGGPPTNEKLFF.

This clonotype was seen a few times. This sequence joins TRBV28 and TRBJ1-6; 7 bases map to TRBD1. Germline V gene data show CDR1 as MDHEN and CDR2 as SYDVKM. This CDR3 is built from 14 residues. J gave up 9 bases and V 5 bases, and 7 bases lay outside the gene matches. The CDR3 bases are TGTGCCAGCAGTCTCCCGACAGGGCTTTCACCCCTCCACTTT. Translating gives CASSLPTGLSPLHF.

Only a few counts were recorded for this clonotype. The J gene is TRBJ2-4, the V gene TRBV7-2; unclear D gene. The CDR3 is 15 amino acids. Germline V gives CDR1 SGHTA, CDR2 FQGNSA. V shed 5 bases and J shed 1 base, with 12 bases lying between them. In DNA form, the CDR3 reads TGTGCCAGCAGCGGGCGTCAGGCGGCCAAAAACATTCAGTACTTC. Translating gives CASSGRQAAKNIQYF.